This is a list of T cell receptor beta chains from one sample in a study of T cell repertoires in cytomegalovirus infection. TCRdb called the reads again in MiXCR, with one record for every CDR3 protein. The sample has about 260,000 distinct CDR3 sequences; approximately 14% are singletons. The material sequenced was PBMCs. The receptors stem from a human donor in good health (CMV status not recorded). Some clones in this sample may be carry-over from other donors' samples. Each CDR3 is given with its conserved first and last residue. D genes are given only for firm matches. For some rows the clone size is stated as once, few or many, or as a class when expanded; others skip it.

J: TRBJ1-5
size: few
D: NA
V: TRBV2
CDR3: CASSELRGDLNQPQHF
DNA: TGTGCCAGCAGTGAACTTCGAGGAGACCTCAATCAGCCCCAGCATTTT

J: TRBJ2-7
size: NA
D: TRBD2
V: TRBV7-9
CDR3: CASTDWGGTTYEQYF
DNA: TGTGCCAGCACCGATTGGGGGGGTACCACCTACGAGCAGTACTTC

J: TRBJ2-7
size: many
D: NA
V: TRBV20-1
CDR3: CSARNRRTYEQYF
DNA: TGCAGTGCTAGAAACAGGAGAACCTACGAGCAGTACTTC

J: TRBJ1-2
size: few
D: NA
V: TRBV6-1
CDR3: CASKLDTRGYGYTF
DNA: TGTGCCAGCAAACTGGACACCCGGGGCTATGGCTACACCTTC

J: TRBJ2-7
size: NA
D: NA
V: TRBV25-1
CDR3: CASSEYRGLSYEQYF
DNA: TGTGCCAGCAGTGAATATCGGGGCCTCTCCTACGAGCAGTACTTC

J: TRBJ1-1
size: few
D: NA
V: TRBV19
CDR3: CASSILAFF
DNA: TGTGCCAGTAGTATTTTGGCTTTCTTT

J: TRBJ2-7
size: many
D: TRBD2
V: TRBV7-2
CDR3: CASSPLLADVSYEQYF
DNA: TGTGCCAGCAGCCCCCTCCTAGCGGATGTCTCCTACGAGCAGTACTTC

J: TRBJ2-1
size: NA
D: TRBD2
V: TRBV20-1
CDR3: CSAREPLAASSYNEQFF
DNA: TGCAGTGCTAGAGAACCACTAGCGGCGAGCTCCTACAATGAGCAGTTCTTC

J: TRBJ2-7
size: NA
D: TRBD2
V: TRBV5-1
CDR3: CASSGGLAGDYYEQYF
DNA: TGCGCCAGCAGCGGCGGACTAGCGGGAGACTACTACGAGCAGTACTTC

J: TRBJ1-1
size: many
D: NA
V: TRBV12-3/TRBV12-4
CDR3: CASTLAGNTEAFF
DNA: TGTGCCAGCACTCTCGCAGGAAACACTGAAGCTTTCTTT